The sample holds a few counts of the clone carrying this T cell receptor (beta chain). Its antigen remains unknown. This record comes from a study of cytomegalovirus exposure and HLA in healthy donors. Overall study results and limits: The sole available immune exposure information was CMV serostatus.

It was with 60 Vbeta and 13 Jbeta primers that the PCR ran. The data were produced by immunoSEQ multiplex PCR, yet TCRdb's version contains in-frame clones alone and is incomplete. The sample lists roughly 120,000 clones; roughly two thirds were seen once. Trimming pared 1 base from V and 7 bases from J, leaving 14 bases between. Germline assignment: CDR1 MNHNY and CDR2 SVGAGI (reference sequence). The CDR3 consists of 14 residues. V usage is TRBV6-6 and J usage is TRBJ2-7; maybe TRBD2 (7 bases). The TCR was taken from a man in his thirties or forties in good health and CMV-seropositive. Input material: PBMCs. CDR3 protein: CASSYFWGGDEQYF. In nucleotides, the CDR3 is TGTGCCAGCAGTTACTTTTGGGGGGGCGATGAGCAGTACTTC.